This T cell receptor beta chain was documented in a study of blood T cell repertoires in COVID-19. Study at large: The United States, Italy and Spain supplied acute and convalescent COVID-19 samples.

Unmatched junction bases numbered 1, after V lost 6 bases and J lost 0 bases. Germline V lookup: CDR1 MNHEY, CDR2 SVGAGI. The CDR3 spans 13 residues. Under the authors' procedure: Reference gene primer amplification gave estimated nucleated cell counts. Measured with immunoSEQ multiplex PCR; TCRdb has only the in-frame clones, and not every one. Clone size and V and J calls were adopted from that table, with D and trimming inferred from the DNA. The table lists about 260,000 clones, 84% of them singletons. Sequencing used peripheral blood. This clonotype was obtained from a man aged 55-75 years with acute or convalescent COVID-19. The chain links TRBV6-5 to TRBJ1-2, with 7 bases lining up with TRBD1. CDR3 sequence: CASRGQANYGYTF. DNA of the CDR3: TGTGCCAGCAGAGGACAGGCTAACTATGGCTACACCTTC.